One and the same sample provided the 26 T cell receptor beta chains below, sequenced in a study of cytomegalovirus exposure and HLA in healthy donors. The study ran its PCR with 60 Vbeta and 13 Jbeta primers. The method was immunoSEQ multiplex PCR; TCRdb's version includes in-frame clones alone and lacks a portion of them. In the table there are about 150,000 clones, roughly three quarters of which are singletons. Sequencing was performed on PBMCs. Receptors were obtained from a male donor in good health and CMV-seronegative.

V gene TRBV27 combines with J gene TRBJ1-5; 8 bases are shared with TRBD1. Per germline, CDR1 MNHEY and CDR2 SMNVEV (reference sequence). This CDR3 comprises 13 residues. V dropped 4 bases and J dropped 9; count of bases not matched to a gene: 5. Written as DNA, the CDR3 is TGTGCCAGCAGTTCGGACAGGGCCCGGCCCCAGCATTTT. It translates to CASSSDRARPQHF.

This clone occurred once. The rearrangement joins TRBV7-2 to TRBJ1-6; D is undetermined. The ends were cut back, 5 bases at V and 3 bases at J, with 8 bases in the middle. CDR1 and CDR2 from the germline V gene are SGHTA and FQGNSA. This CDR3 is built from 14 residues. CDR3 residues: CASSLLIYNSPLHF. In DNA form, the CDR3 reads TGTGCCAGCAGCCTTCTTATCTATAATTCACCCCTCCACTTT.

V is TRBV6-4 and J is TRBJ2-1; the D gene is possibly TRBD2 (5 bases). With 4 bases removed from V and 10 bases from J, the gap between germline ends came to 17 bases. The CDR3 is 14 amino acids. Germline CDR1 reads MRHNA; CDR2 reads SNTAGT. The CDR3 DNA reads TGTGCCAGCAGTGCGGGCGGGCCCAATTTCGAGCAGTTCTTC. It codes for CASSAGGPNFEQFF.

The rearrangement uses TRBV4-3 and TRBJ2-7; 7 bases map to TRBD1. Trimming cost V 0 bases and J 1 base; bases outside gene matches: 3. This CDR3 spans 15 amino acids. Germline CDR1 is LGHNA and CDR2 is YSLEER. The CDR3 DNA sequence: TGCGCCAGCAGCCAAGAGAAGGGGGCGTCCTACGAGCAGTACTTC. This sequence encodes CASSQEKGASYEQYF.

The CDR3 region is CASSRQGRGGYTF. The CDR3, as DNA: TGTGCCAGCAGCCGACAGGGGCGAGGTGGCTACACCTTC. The chain joins TRBV14 to TRBJ1-2; 8 bases align to TRBD1. The V and J ends lost 4 bases and 7 bases, in that order; junction bases with no gene match: 5. The germline CDR1 and CDR2 sequences are SGHDN and FVKESK. This CDR3 is built from 13 residues. Together with reference TRBV14 and TRBJ1-2, the CDR3 gives the full variable domain: EAGVTQFPSHSVIEKGQTVTLRCDPISGHDNLYWYRRVMGKEIKFLLHFVKESKQDESGMPNNRFLAERTGGTYSTLKVQPAELEDSGVYFCASSRQGRGGYTFGSGTRLTVV.

The chain joins TRBV28 to TRBJ2-5, with D tentatively TRBD2 (5 bases). The assigned J gene may be wrong: the sequence end matches TRBJ2-7 better. Germline V gene lookup returns CDR1 MDHEN and CDR2 SYDVKM. The CDR3 loop spans 14 amino acids. CDR3 protein: CASSLGLSSYEQYF. The DNA for the CDR3 is TGTGCCAGCAGTCTCGGACTTAGCTCCTACGAGCAGTACTTC.

V and J are TRBV27 and TRBJ2-7; 11 nucleotides agree with TRBD1. This CDR3 spans 15 amino acids. Germline V gene sequence: CDR1 MNHEY, CDR2 SMNVEV (reference sequence). The J segment lost 5 bases and the V segment lost 3 bases, leaving 6 bases of the junction unmatched. CDR3 DNA sequence: TGTGCCAGCAGTTTTGACGGGACAGGGGGAGACGAGCAGTACTTC. This sequence encodes CASSFDGTGGDEQYF.

This clone was detected only a few times. This sequence joins TRBV5-1 and TRBJ2-7; D is undetermined. Germline V gene data show CDR1 as SGHRS and CDR2 as YFSETQ. Trimming stripped 0 bases from V and 1 base from J, with 11 bases between. The length of the CDR3 is 15 residues. This CDR3 reads CASSLGAETSYEQYF. The DNA for the CDR3 is TGCGCCAGCAGCTTGGGGGCTGAAACATCCTACGAGCAGTACTTC.

This rearrangement joins TRBV5-5 to TRBJ2-7, with TRBD2 matching 10 bases. Losses at the gene ends were 0 bases for V and 4 bases for J; bases not matched to a gene: 4. The CDR3 totals 15 residues. The germline gives CDR1 SGHKS, CDR2 YYEKEE (reference sequence). The CDR3 coding sequence is TGTGCCAGCAGCTTGGGGCTAGCGGGAGATTACGAGCAGTACTTC. Translating it yields CASSLGLAGDYEQYF.

The chain carries TRBV9 and TRBJ1-4; tentative D call: TRBD1 (5 bases). V lost 1 base to trimming and J lost 8 bases, with 12 bases between them. CDR1 and CDR2 (germline): SGDLS, YYNGEE. The CDR3 has 14 residues. CDR3 region: CASSVHLEGEKLFF. CDR3 nucleotide sequence: TGTGCCAGCAGCGTACACCTGGAGGGGGAAAAACTGTTTTTT.

V usage is TRBV2 and J usage is TRBJ1-1; D is perhaps TRBD1 (6 bases). The CDR3 consists of 14 residues. V was cut by 2 bases and J by 0 bases, with 7 bases left in between. The germline V gene has CDR1 SNHLY and CDR2 FYNNEI. The CDR3 DNA is TGTGCCAGCAGTGAACAGGGGCTGAACACTGAAGCTTTCTTT. It is translated as CASSEQGLNTEAFF.

The rearrangement uses TRBV7-2 and TRBJ1-5; a weak D match, TRBD1 (5 bases). V gave up 1 base and J gave up 0 bases, with 10 bases separating them. The V gene's germline CDR1 is SGHTA and CDR2 FQGNSA. The CDR3 is made up of 16 amino acids. The CDR3 is CASSLGGVYSNQPQHF. CDR3 coding DNA: TGTGCCAGCAGCTTAGGGGGGGTATATAGCAATCAGCCCCAGCATTTT.

The gene calls are TRBV2 and TRBJ1-5; 8 bases map to TRBD1. The V segment lost 7 bases and the J segment 7 bases; nucleotides outside the gene matches: 15. Germline V gene data show CDR1 as SNHLY and CDR2 as FYNNEI. The CDR3 spans 16 residues. In DNA, the CDR3 is TGTGCCAGCAATAAAAGAGGACAGGGAAGTCGGCAGCCCCAGCATTTT. As protein: CASNKRGQGSRQPQHF.

Details on this clone: This sample includes further DNA sequences coding for the same CDR3. The chain joins TRBV7-2 to TRBJ2-7; D not resolved. Germline CDR1 is SGHTA and CDR2 is FQGNSA. The V gene lost 3 bases and the J gene lost 0 bases, with 3 bases spanning the gap. The length of the CDR3 is 12 residues. In DNA form, the CDR3 reads TGTGCCAGCAGCTTCAGCTCCTACGAGCAGTACTTC. This gives the protein CASSFSSYEQYF.

V gene TRBV30 combines with J gene TRBJ1-1; 8 positions match TRBD1. CDR1 is GTSNPN and CDR2 is SVGIG in the germline V gene (reference sequence). V dropped 0 bases and J dropped 0; count of bases not matched to a gene: 15. CDR3 size: 19 residues. The CDR3: CAWSVHTGGRTGMNTEAFF. CDR3 coding DNA: TGTGCCTGGAGTGTACATACCGGGGGCAGGACAGGGATGAACACTGAAGCTTTCTTT.

The chain couples TRBV15 to TRBJ2-3, with 12 bases aligning to TRBD2. CDR1 and CDR2 from the germline V gene are LNHNV and YYDKDF (reference sequence). V trimming: 5 bases; J trimming: 5 bases; junction bases outside the gene matches: 8. This CDR3 has 16 amino acids. The CDR3 nucleotides read TGTGCCACCAGCGCCCGACTAGCGGGAGTGTTAGATACGCAGTATTTT. Translated, it gives CATSARLAGVLDTQYF.

This clone was seen only a few times. Additional DNA sequences in this sample encode the identical CDR3. This chain joins TRBV5-4 and TRBJ1-5; D remains unclear. The CDR3 spans 14 residues. Between the trimmed V and J ends, which lost 0 bases and 2 bases, there was a span of 6 bases. Germline CDR1 and CDR2: SGHNT and YYREEE (reference sequence). CDR3 sequence (DNA): TGTGCCAGCAGCTTGGGAGGCGGCAATCAGCCCCAGCATTTT. Its protein product is CASSLGGGNQPQHF. Together with reference TRBV5-4 and TRBJ1-5, the CDR3 gives the full variable domain: ETGVTQSPTHLIKTRGQQVTLRCSSQSGHNTVSWYQQALGQGPQFIFQYYREEENGRGNFPPRFSGLQFPNYSSELNVNALELDDSALYLCASSLGGGNQPQHFGDGTRLSIL.

The V call is TRBV6-5, the J call TRBJ2-2; a weak D match, TRBD1 (5 bases). CDR1 and CDR2 from the germline V gene are MNHEY and SVGAGI. Trimming stripped 2 bases from V and 3 bases from J, with 10 bases between. The CDR3 loop spans 15 amino acids. CDR3 coding DNA: TGTGCCAGCAGTTACCAGGGCTCCTACACCGGGGAGCTGTTTTTT. This codes for CASSYQGSYTGELFF.

The chain joins TRBV28 to TRBJ1-2; TRBD1 agrees at 8 bases. Trimming removed 3 bases from V and 4 bases from J; junction bases left unmatched: 4. The CDR3 totals 14 residues. CDR1 and CDR2 from the germline V gene are MDHEN and SYDVKM. CDR3 region: CASSLRTGLYGYTF. Here the CDR3 DNA reads TGTGCCAGCAGTTTGAGGACAGGGCTCTATGGCTACACCTTC.

This clone has a single count. This chain joins TRBV10-3 and TRBJ1-2, with D maybe TRBD1 (6 bases). Per the germline V gene, CDR1 is ENHRY and CDR2 is SYGVKD. This CDR3 contains 15 residues. The V and J ends lost 10 bases and 1 base respectively, with 19 bases between them. The CDR3 coding sequence is TGTGCCACCGAGACCTTGGACAGATATAACTATGGCTACACCTTC. Translation: CATETLDRYNYGYTF.

The rearrangement links TRBV10-3 to TRBJ2-7; 7 nucleotides match TRBD1. J lost 0 bases, V lost 7 bases, and 6 bases had no gene match. Germline assignment: CDR1 ENHRY and CDR2 SYGVKD. The CDR3 has 14 residues. CDR3 in amino acids: CAIKGDSSSYEQYF. In nucleotides, the CDR3 is TGTGCCATCAAAGGGGACAGTAGCTCCTACGAGCAGTACTTC.

The V gene is TRBV7-6, the J gene TRBJ1-5; the D gene is possibly TRBD1 (5 bases). Germline-derived CDR1 and CDR2 are SGHVS and FNYEAQ. Trimming removed 2 bases from V and 7 bases from J, with 27 bases in between. The CDR3 spans 19 residues. This CDR3 is CASSLSPPGPGTATQPQHF. The CDR3 region has the DNA TGTGCCAGCAGCTTATCCCCGCCAGGGCCTGGAACGGCCACCCAGCCCCAGCATTTT.

The chain's CDR3 is CASSILQGAKNIQYF. The CDR3 coding sequence is TGTGCCAGCAGCATCCTACAGGGGGCCAAAAACATTCAGTACTTC. This chain joins TRBV5-6 and TRBJ2-4, with 7 bases aligning to TRBD1. The CDR3 length is 15 residues. V dropped 4 bases and J dropped 1; count of bases not matched to a gene: 5. Germline loops: CDR1 SGHDT, CDR2 YYEEEE.

This chain uses TRBV7-2 with TRBJ2-2; 7 positions agree with TRBD2. The CDR3 length is 16 residues. The junction had 7 bases not matched to a gene; V was cut back by 6 bases and J by 0 bases. Germline-derived CDR1 and CDR2 are SGHTA and FQGNSA. The CDR3 bases are TGTGCCAGCAGGCGCGGGGGAAATTCGAACACCGGGGAGCTGTTTTTT. This encodes CASRRGGNSNTGELFF. The full variable domain, its missing parts supplied by reference TRBV7-2 and TRBJ2-2, is GAGVSQSPSNKVTEKGKDVELRCDPISGHTALYWYRQSLGQGLEFLIYFQGNSAPDKSGLPSDRFSAERTGGSVSTLTIQRTQQEDSAVYLCASRRGGNSNTGELFFGEGSRLTVL.

The J gene is TRBJ2-5, the V gene TRBV2; 8 nucleotides match TRBD2. J lost 5 bases, V lost 5 bases, and 10 bases had no gene match. This CDR3 region has 15 residues. The germline V gene encodes CDR1 SNHLY and CDR2 FYNNEI. As DNA, the CDR3 is TGTGCCAGCAGTCCCATTACGGGAGGGCCGGAGACCCAGTACTTC. Amino acids: CASSPITGGPETQYF.

The chain links TRBV5-1 to TRBJ2-5; a possible D gene is TRBD1 (6 bases). CDR1 is SGHRS and CDR2 is YFSETQ in the germline V gene. This CDR3 has 14 amino acids. V gave up 0 bases and J gave up 3 bases, with 9 bases separating them. The CDR3 region has the DNA TGCGCCAGCAGCTTGGAGACAGGAGAAGAGACCCAGTACTTC. Translated, it gives CASSLETGEETQYF.